This TCR beta chain is drawn from a study of neurological immune-mediated disorders. The study's findings and limits: HTLV-1-associated myelopathy had the most TCR clonal expansion, while multiple sclerosis had the least, a level that fell below healthy controls.

TCRdb recomputed calls from the 5' RACE reads with MiXCR, one row per CDR3 protein. The profile shows approximately 40,000 distinct CDR3 sequences, approximately 15% of them singletons. V was trimmed by 1 base and J by 0 bases, leaving 11 bases between them. The CDR3 runs 16 residues. Germline lookup yields CDR1 SGHRS and CDR2 YFSETQ. This clonotype was found many times. Its specificity is unknown. The sequenced sample was CD4+ T cells from blood. The gene calls are TRBV5-1 and TRBJ1-3; D gene ambiguous. The sequence was obtained from a woman aged 55 to 70 with HTLV-1-associated myelopathy (HAM/TSP). The CDR3 region has the DNA TGCGCCAGCAGCTTGTCTGCAGAGAGCTCTGGAAACACCATATATTTT. This gives the protein CASSLSAESSGNTIYF.